Sequencing of this T cell receptor (beta chain) was carried out in a study of ipilimumab plus nivolumab after autologous stem cell transplantation (dated by TCRdb to 2020 to 2022). In terms of the full investigation: Trial patients received a median of about five ipilimumab doses and fewer than 10 nivolumab doses. Patients in the myeloma cohort were either high-risk and transplant-naive or had relapsed within 3 years of a first autologous transplant. Patients with high-risk diffuse large B cell lymphoma, mature T cell lymphoma, or multiple myeloma undergoing autologous transplant were enrolled in the trial. The intent-to-treat population of the trial consisted of some 36 patients. Overall study results and their limits: The authors stated that profiles of the T cell receptor repertoire, regulatory T cell phenotype and gut microbiota provided a biologic rationale for studying this approach further. The authors concluded that combined checkpoint inhibition appeared tolerable when used as consolidation after transplant.

V trim: 5 bases; J trim: 5 bases; unmatched bases: 18. Measured from the cysteine to the phenylalanine, the CDR3 is 18 residues long. This entry keeps only the CDR3 DNA: 54 bases, framed from base 1. Checkpoint therapy began 14 to 28 days after autologous transplant, with ipilimumab given at 1 mg/kg intravenously on day 1 of selected weeks. Nivolumab was administered at 3 mg/kg intravenously on day 1 of weeks 1, 4, 7, 10, and every two weeks through week 26. This Phase Ib clinical trial tested ipilimumab plus nivolumab, a combined checkpoint inhibition, as consolidation after autologous stem cell transplantation. Receptor amplification or capture employed the immunoSEQ multiplex PCR assay. The table comes from immuneACCESS by way of TCRdb, which keeps in-frame sequences with V and J called. Part of the clones is missing from these tables; in studies checked, under half for an unresolved V gene and the rest for unknown reasons. This sample has 35,000 to 50,000 clones in its table, and approximately 91% of those were observed once. Approximately 0.82% of the sample is held by the ten biggest clonotypes.

About this clone itself: Its antigen is currently not known. No base-level quality is on record; no much larger clone is a single base apart.

The material was PBMCs, obtained in a trial of ipilimumab plus nivolumab as post-transplant consolidation. The TCR originated in a male donor with multiple myeloma. This chain is built from TRBV23-1 and TRBJ2-3; 8 bases in between match TRBD2. TRBV23-1 falls under the ORF class, with uncertain function. The CDR3 region has the sequence CASSSRGLGTRGVDTQYF. The nucleotides read TGCGCCAGCAGTAGCCGGGGCCTAGGGACTAGAGGGGTAGATACGCAGTATTTT.